The present T cell receptor beta chain was sequenced within a study of blood T cell repertoires in COVID-19. At the level of the study: Acute and convalescent COVID-19 specimens originated in the United States, Italy and Spain. T cells, B-cell-depleted T cells, or PBMCs provided the cDNA or gDNA that served as material.

Only in-frame clones appear in the TCRdb table, and some are missing; sequencing was by immunoSEQ multiplex PCR. This table holds about 140,000 clones, roughly 83% found once. Recruitment covered about two dozen US areas and drew participants whose ages spanned about 18 to 95 years. The sequence came from a man aged 35-49 years with acute COVID-19. What was sequenced was PBMCs or T cells enriched from blood (not recorded which).

In DNA, the CDR3 is TGTGCCAGCAGTGTAGACAGGGCTGGAAACACCATATATTTT. Amino acids: CASSVDRAGNTIYF. The V gene is TRBV2, the J gene TRBJ1-3, with 7 nucleotides matching TRBD1. This CDR3 has 14 amino acids. CDR1 and CDR2 from the germline V gene are SNHLY and FYNNEI. Trimming removed 4 bases from V and 2 bases from J; junction bases left unmatched: 2.